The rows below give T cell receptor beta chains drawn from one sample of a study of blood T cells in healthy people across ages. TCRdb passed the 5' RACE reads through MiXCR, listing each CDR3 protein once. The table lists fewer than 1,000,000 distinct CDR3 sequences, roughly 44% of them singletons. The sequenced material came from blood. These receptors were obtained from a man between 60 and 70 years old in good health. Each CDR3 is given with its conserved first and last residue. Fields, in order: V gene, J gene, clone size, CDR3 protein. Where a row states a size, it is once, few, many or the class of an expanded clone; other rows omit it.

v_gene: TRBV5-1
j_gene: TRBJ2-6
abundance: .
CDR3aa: CASSLILRAGANVLTF

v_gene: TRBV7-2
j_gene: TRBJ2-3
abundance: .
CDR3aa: CASSLGRGAGTDTQYF

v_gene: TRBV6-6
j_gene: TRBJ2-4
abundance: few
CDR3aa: CASSYTGDGTNIQYF

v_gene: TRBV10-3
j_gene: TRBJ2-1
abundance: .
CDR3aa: CAISESSGDGNEQFF

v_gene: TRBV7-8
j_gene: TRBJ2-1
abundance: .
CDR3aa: CASSPRWGAYNEQFF

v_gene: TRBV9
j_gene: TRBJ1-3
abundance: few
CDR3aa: CASSVAGTGNTIYF

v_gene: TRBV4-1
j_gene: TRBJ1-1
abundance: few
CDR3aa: CASSQDQARWAEAFF

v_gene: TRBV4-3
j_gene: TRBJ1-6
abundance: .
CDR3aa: CASSQDNGGYNSPLHF

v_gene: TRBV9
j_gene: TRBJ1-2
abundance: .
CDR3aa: CASSLNRQPANYGYTF

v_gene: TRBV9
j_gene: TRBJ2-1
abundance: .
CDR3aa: CASSVSAGGPLYNEQFF

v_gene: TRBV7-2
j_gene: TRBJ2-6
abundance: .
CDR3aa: CASSRDVAGANVLTF

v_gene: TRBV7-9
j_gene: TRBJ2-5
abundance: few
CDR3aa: CASSLVPGQRPETQYF

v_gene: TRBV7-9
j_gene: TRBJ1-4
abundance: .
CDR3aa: CASSTTQGANEKLFF

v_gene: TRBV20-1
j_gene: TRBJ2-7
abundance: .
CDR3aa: CSASGGGFTYEQYF

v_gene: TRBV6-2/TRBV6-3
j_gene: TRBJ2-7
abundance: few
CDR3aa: CASRTTGAVSYEQYF

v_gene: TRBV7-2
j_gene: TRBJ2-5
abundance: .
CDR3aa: CASSPAGGANEQYF

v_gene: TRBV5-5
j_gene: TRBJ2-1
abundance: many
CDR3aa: CASSPLEVGYNEQFF

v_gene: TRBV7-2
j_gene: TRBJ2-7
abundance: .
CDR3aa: CASSFGGTGLAEQYF

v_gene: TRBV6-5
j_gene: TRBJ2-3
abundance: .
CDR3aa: CASSSSGTSRMDTQYF

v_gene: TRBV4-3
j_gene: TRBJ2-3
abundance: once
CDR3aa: CASSQELSGPDTQYF

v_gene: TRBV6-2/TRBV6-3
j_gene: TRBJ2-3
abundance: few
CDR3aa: CASSFRTSGGTDTQYF

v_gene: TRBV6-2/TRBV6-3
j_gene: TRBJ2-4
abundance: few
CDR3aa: CASSPLGRGKNIQYF

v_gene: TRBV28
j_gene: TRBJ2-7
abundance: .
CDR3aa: CASRLAGMSYEQYF

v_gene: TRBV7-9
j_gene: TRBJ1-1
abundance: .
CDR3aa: CASSSPSSGQGNSATEAFF

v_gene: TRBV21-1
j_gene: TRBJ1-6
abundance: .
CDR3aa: CASSKNGGRPPLHF

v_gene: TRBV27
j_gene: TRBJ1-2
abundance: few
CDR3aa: CASSLGPGYGYTF

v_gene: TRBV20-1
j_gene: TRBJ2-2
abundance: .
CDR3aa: CSAGTSGPTGELFF

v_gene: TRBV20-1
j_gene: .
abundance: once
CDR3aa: CSVWRQGTETQYF

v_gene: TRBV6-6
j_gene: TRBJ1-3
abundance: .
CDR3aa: CASSYHVGSGNTIYF

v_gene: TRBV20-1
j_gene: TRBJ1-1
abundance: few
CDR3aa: CSALLRNTEAFF

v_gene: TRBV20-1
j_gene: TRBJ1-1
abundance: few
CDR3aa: CSATGGYTEAFF

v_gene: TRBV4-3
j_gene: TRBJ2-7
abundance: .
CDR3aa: CASSPGGGGVGYEQYF

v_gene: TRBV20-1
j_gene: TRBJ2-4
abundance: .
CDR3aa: CSARQLGQGAFGEQYF

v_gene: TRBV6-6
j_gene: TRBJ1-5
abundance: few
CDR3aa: CASSSPGTPDQPQHF

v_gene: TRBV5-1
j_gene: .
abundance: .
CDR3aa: CASSLGGTSSWETQYF

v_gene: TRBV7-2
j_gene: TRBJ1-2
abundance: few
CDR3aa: CASSLTRTGSNYGYTF

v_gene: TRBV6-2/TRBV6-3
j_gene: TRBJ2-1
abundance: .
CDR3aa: CASTIAGGRIYNEQFF

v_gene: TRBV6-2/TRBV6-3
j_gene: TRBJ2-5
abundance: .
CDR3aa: CASRPTGGRETQYF

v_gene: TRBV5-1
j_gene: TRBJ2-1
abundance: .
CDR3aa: CASKPGTGSYNEQFF

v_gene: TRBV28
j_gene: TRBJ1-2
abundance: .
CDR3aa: CASSGLSAGGYTF

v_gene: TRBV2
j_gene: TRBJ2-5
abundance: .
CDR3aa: CASSDSLRQYF

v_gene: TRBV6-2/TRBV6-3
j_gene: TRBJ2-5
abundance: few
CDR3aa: CASSYPDEYQETQYF

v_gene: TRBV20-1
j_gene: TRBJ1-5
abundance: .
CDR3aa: CSASQGNQPQHF

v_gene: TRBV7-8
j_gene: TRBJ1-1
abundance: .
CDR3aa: CASSPPGVGTEAFF

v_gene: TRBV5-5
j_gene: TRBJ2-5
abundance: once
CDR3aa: CASQWRGETQYF

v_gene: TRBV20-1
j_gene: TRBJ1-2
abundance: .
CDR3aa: CSARSGQGDGYTF

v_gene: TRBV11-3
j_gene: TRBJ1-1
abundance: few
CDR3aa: CASSLTGVVTEAFF

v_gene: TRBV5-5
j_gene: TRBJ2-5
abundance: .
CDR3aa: CASSLEGSGPETQYF

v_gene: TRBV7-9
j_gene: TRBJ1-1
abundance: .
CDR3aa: CASSLSGANEAFF

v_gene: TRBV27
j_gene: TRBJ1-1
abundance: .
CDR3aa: CASSLRYLNTEAFF

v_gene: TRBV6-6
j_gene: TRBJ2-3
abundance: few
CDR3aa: CASSAAGRDTQYF

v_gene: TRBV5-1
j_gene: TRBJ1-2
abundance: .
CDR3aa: CASSFGQGANRNYGYTF

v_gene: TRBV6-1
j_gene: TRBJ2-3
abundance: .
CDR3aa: CAHMRGGPTDTQYF

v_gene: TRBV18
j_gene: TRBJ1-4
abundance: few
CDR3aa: CASSSDEGARYSEKLFF

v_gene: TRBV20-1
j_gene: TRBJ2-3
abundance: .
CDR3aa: CSGNVGGGGTDTQYF